This TCR beta chain was captured in a study of cytomegalovirus exposure and HLA in healthy donors. Whole-study context: In a previous analysis, nearly 120 million unique TCR beta sequences were found from 170 million or so T cells. The study, taken as a whole, reports: Later work associated more than 15,000 TCR beta sequences with HLA alleles at 0.05 false discovery rate. Researchers catalogued 160 or so TCR beta chains as cytomegalovirus-associated. In all likelihood, a cluster of highly shared sequence variants was a sequencing artifact.

PCR employed 60 Vbeta and 13 Jbeta primers. Sequencing used immunoSEQ multiplex PCR; TCRdb keeps in-frame clones, though not all of them. This sample has 70,000 to 95,000 clones, with almost 85% found just once. As to this clone: Its antigen remains unknown.

This CDR3 has 17 residues. The germline gives CDR1 SGHNT, CDR2 YYREEE (reference sequence). V lost 0 bases and J lost 3, with 16 bases in between. The rearrangement uses TRBV5-4 and TRBJ2-1, with D perhaps TRBD2 (7 bases). The TCR comes from a woman between 18 and 29 years old in good health and CMV-seropositive. The sequencing input was PBMCs. The CDR3 here is CASSLGFRGANYNEQFF. DNA for the CDR3: TGTGCCAGCAGCTTGGGGTTTCGGGGGGCTAACTACAATGAGCAGTTCTTC.